The clone carrying this T cell receptor beta chain showed up many times. What it binds is unknown. This entry belongs to a study of metastatic and nonmetastatic thyroid tumors. About the research overall: Comparative analysis of repertoires was undertaken across blood and tumor or nodule tissue obtained from malignant and benign thyroid patients.

How the authors handled the data: A classifier of distant metastasis in papillary thyroid cancer was built from CDR3 differences (across clinicopathological groups). TCRdb re-called the PCR reads with MiXCR. TCRdb, rather than the study authors, made the V and J calls. The profile shows 25,000 to 35,000 clones, 16% of them singletons. Patients were all untreated before their thyroid surgery. General study findings and limits: Reports indicated that malignant thyroid tumors showed significantly higher TCR beta diversity than benign nodules did, in blood and tumor.

Germline CDR1 MNHNS, CDR2 SASEGT. V was pared by 5 bases and J by 9 bases, with 17 bases between. This CDR3 is 14 amino acids long. The clonotype was recovered from a female donor with papillary thyroid cancer or a benign thyroid nodule (not recorded which). Some clones in this sample may be carry-over from other donors' samples. The chain employs TRBV6-1 and TRBJ2-1, with D possibly being TRBD1 or TRBD2 (5 bases each). Material: blood. DNA of the CDR3: TGTGCCAGCAGTTCCGACGGGGCAGGCGTTGAGCAGTTCTTC. Protein product: CASSSDGAGVEQFF.